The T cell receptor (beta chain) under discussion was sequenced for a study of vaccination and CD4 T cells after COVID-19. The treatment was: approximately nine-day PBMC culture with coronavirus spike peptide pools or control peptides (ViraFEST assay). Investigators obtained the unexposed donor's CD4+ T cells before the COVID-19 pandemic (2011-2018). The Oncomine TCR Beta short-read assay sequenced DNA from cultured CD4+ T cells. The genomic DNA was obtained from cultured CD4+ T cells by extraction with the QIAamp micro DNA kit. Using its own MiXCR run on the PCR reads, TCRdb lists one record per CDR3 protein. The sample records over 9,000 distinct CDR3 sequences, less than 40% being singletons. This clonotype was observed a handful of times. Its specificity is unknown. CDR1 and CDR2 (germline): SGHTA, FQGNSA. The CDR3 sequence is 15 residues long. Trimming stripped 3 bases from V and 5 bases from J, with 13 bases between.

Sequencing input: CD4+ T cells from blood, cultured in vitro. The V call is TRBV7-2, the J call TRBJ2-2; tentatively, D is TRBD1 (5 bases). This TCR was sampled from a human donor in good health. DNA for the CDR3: TGTGCCAGCAGCTTTGGGCAGGGAAGAACCGGGGAGCTGTTTTTT. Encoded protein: CASSFGQGRTGELFF.